A single sample is the source of the 19 T cell receptor beta chains below, sequenced in a study of shared clonotypes between healthy human individuals. Some clones are missing from TCRdb's copy, which holds only in-frame ones; the method was immunoSEQ multiplex PCR. The table lists 1.5 million to 1.9 million clones, 98% of them singletons. Sequenced input: naive CD4+ T cells sorted from blood. Subset: CD45RA+ positively selected. Source of these receptors: a man between 25 and 39 years old in good health.

This rearrangement joins TRBV19 to TRBJ2-3, with a possible D match to TRBD1 (6 bases). The germline CDR1 and CDR2 sequences are LNHDA and SQIVND (reference sequence). The CDR3 is made up of 14 amino acids. Trimming cost V 7 bases and J 1 base, with 12 bases left between them. CDR3 in amino acids: CASTTGPGTDTQYF. The CDR3 nucleotides are TGTGCCAGTACAACAGGGCCGGGCACAGATACGCAGTATTTT.

The chain has TRBV2 and TRBJ2-5; TRBD2 aligns across 14 bases. CDR1 and CDR2 from the germline V gene are SNHLY and FYNNEI. The J segment lost 4 bases and the V segment lost 6 bases, leaving 13 bases of the junction unmatched. The CDR3 length is 18 residues. The CDR3 sequence: CASRLAMGLAGAAETQYF. For the CDR3, the DNA is TGTGCCAGCAGACTCGCGATGGGACTAGCGGGAGCGGCAGAGACCCAGTACTTC.

V usage is TRBV28 and J usage is TRBJ1-5; 9 bases line up with TRBD1. Germline-derived CDR1 and CDR2 are MDHEN and SYDVKM. With V trimmed by 3 bases and J by 3 bases, 12 bases remained unmatched. The CDR3 has 18 residues. CDR3 nucleotide sequence: TGTGCCAGCAGTTTGGTGCTCGGACAGGGGATTCCCAATCAGCCCCAGCATTTT. Protein product: CASSLVLGQGIPNQPQHF.

The CDR3 protein is CASSEGGYEQYF. DNA for the CDR3: TGTGCCAGCTCAGAGGGGGGGTACGAGCAGTACTTC. The chain recombines TRBV18 with TRBJ2-7, with D possibly being TRBD2 (7 bases). V lost 5 bases to trimming and J lost 4 bases, with 9 bases between them. Germline CDR1 KGHSH, CDR2 LQKENI. The CDR3 runs to 12 residues. Drawing the rest from reference TRBV18 and TRBJ2-7, the complete variable domain is NAGVMQNPRHLVRRRGQEARLRCSPMKGHSHVYWYRQLPEEGLKFMVYLQKENIIDESGMPKERFSAEFPKEGPSILRIQQVVRGDSAAYFCASSEGGYEQYFGPGTRLTVT.

DNA for the CDR3: TGTGCCAGCAGCTTAGGGGGGCAGGGCACTGAAGCTTTCTTT. Translated: CASSLGGQGTEAFF. The rearrangement uses TRBV7-8 and TRBJ1-1; D is possibly TRBD1 (6 bases). Germline values: CDR1 SGHVS, CDR2 FQNEAQ. V lost 1 base, J lost 4 bases, and 10 bases lay in between. This CDR3 contains 14 residues.

The chain carries TRBV14 and TRBJ2-5; D tentatively reads TRBD1 or TRBD2 (6 bases each). V lost 0 bases and J lost 4, with 21 bases in between. The CDR3 length is 18 residues. Per the germline V gene, CDR1 is SGHDN and CDR2 is FVKESK. In nucleotides, the CDR3 is TGTGCCAGCAGCCAAGAAAGAGACCTAGGGGGGATGAGAGAGACCCAGTACTTC. The encoded protein is CASSQERDLGGMRETQYF.

This clone was seen only once. V and J are TRBV5-1 and TRBJ2-1; 9 positions match TRBD2. CDR1 and CDR2 from the germline V gene are SGHRS and YFSETQ. V dropped 7 bases and J dropped 3; count of bases not matched to a gene: 8. The CDR3 is made up of 15 amino acids. CDR3 in DNA: TGCGCCAGCGGTCAGGGACTAGCAGACTACAATGAGCAGTTCTTC. This codes for CASGQGLADYNEQFF. The complete variable domain, with remaining parts taken from reference TRBV5-1 and TRBJ2-1, reads KAGVTQTPRYLIKTRGQQVTLSCSPISGHRSVSWYQQTPGQGLQFLFEYFSETQRNKGNFPGRFSGRQFSNSRSEMNVSTLELGDSALYLCASGQGLADYNEQFFGPGTRLTVL.

For this clone: Additional DNA sequences in this sample encode the identical CDR3. The CDR3 DNA reads TGTGCCAGCAGCTTGCTAGCAGGGGATTACGAGCAGTACTTC. Translation: CASSLLAGDYEQYF. The chain is built from TRBV5-4 and TRBJ2-7; the D gene is possibly TRBD1 (6 bases). The V end lost 1 base, the J end lost 4 bases, and 12 bases lay between the germline ends. Germline V lookup: CDR1 SGHNT, CDR2 YYREEE (reference sequence). The CDR3 totals 14 residues.

This chain connects TRBV6-5 to TRBJ1-4; D is uncertain. This CDR3 has 16 residues. Between the trimmed V and J ends, which lost 4 bases and 10 bases, there was a span of 22 bases. Germline V gene data show CDR1 as MNHEY and CDR2 as SVGAGI. CDR3 amino acids: CASSSLPRWPAGKLFF. DNA for the CDR3: TGTGCCAGCAGTTCTTTACCCCGTTGGCCGGCGGGAAAACTGTTTTTT.

The chain carries TRBV18 and TRBJ1-3; D is unclear. CDR1 and CDR2 (germline): KGHSH, LQKENI. Trimming removed 6 bases at V and 0 bases at J, with 18 bases between. The CDR3 covers 17 residues. The CDR3 DNA is TGTGCCAGCTCTCCCTTGCCCTATCCTAGCTCTGGAAACACCATATATTTT. It translates to CASSPLPYPSSGNTIYF.

The chain joins TRBV7-9 to TRBJ2-7; D is undetermined. Germline CDR1 and CDR2: SEHNR and FQNEAQ (reference sequence). Trimming cost V 0 bases and J 3 bases, with 12 bases left between them. The CDR3 has 15 residues. The CDR3 sequence: CASSLALGPFYEQYF. For the CDR3, the DNA is TGTGCCAGCAGCTTAGCGCTCGGTCCTTTCTACGAGCAGTACTTC.

The J gene is TRBJ1-2, the V gene TRBV5-1; possible D gene TRBD1, 5 bases. Trimming removed 4 bases at V and 7 bases at J, with 23 bases between. This CDR3 has 16 amino acids. CDR1 is SGHRS and CDR2 is YFSETQ in the germline V gene. The chain's CDR3 is CASSPRSVRQPAGYTF. The CDR3 DNA is TGCGCCAGCAGCCCAAGAAGCGTACGACAGCCAGCTGGCTACACCTTC.

The gene calls are TRBV28 and TRBJ1-4; D gene unclear. CDR3 size: 13 residues. Trimming stripped 6 bases from V and 4 bases from J, with 9 bases between. CDR1 is MDHEN, CDR2 SYDVKM, per germline. This CDR3 is CASSPPINEKLFF. As DNA, the CDR3 is TGTGCCAGCAGCCCTCCGATTAATGAAAAACTGTTTTTT.

With respect to this clone: The same CDR3 is also encoded by other DNA sequences in this sample. V gene TRBV9 combines with J gene TRBJ2-1; 10 bases line up with TRBD2. Germline trimming cut 0 bases from V and 6 bases from J; bases unmatched to any gene: 9. This CDR3 region has 17 residues. Germline V gene data show CDR1 as SGDLS and CDR2 as YYNGEE. CDR3 region: CASSVDPLAGVRNEQFF. The CDR3 DNA reads as TGTGCCAGCAGCGTAGATCCTCTAGCGGGAGTTCGCAATGAGCAGTTCTTC.

The rearrangement links TRBV9 to TRBJ2-3, with D maybe TRBD2 (7 bases). V dropped 6 bases and J dropped 2 bases, with 22 bases sitting between them. This CDR3 spans 17 amino acids. CDR1 and CDR2 from the germline V gene are SGDLS and YYNGEE. The CDR3 region has the DNA TGTGCCAGCACCAAGGGGGGGGCCGCCGCCCTCACAGATACGCAGTATTTT. Protein sequence: CASTKGGAAALTDTQYF.

As regards this clone: Within the sample, other DNA sequences also encode this same CDR3. The V call is TRBV7-2, the J call TRBJ2-7; 7 bases are shared with TRBD1. V gave up 5 bases and J gave up 4 bases; unmatched junction bases: 8. This CDR3 spans 14 amino acids. The germline gives CDR1 SGHTA, CDR2 FQGNSA. CDR3 sequence reads: CASSPRQGGYEQYF. CDR3 nucleotide sequence: TGTGCCAGCAGCCCGCGACAGGGCGGGTACGAGCAGTACTTC.

This chain links TRBV10-3 with TRBJ2-7; 10 nucleotides agree with TRBD2. The V segment lost 7 bases and the J segment 4 bases; nucleotides outside the gene matches: 10. The CDR3 sequence is 15 residues long. The germline CDR1 and CDR2 sequences are ENHRY and SYGVKD. CDR3 sequence: CAITKEREGSYEQYF. The CDR3 DNA reads as TGTGCCATCACCAAAGAGCGGGAGGGATCTTACGAGCAGTACTTC.

V is TRBV5-1 and J is TRBJ2-1; D is undetermined. There are 13 residues in the CDR3. Germline V gives CDR1 SGHRS, CDR2 YFSETQ. V gave up 1 base and J gave up 8 bases, with 10 bases separating them. The CDR3 DNA reads as TGCGCCAGCAGCTTGAGGCAGTCCCATGAGCAGTTCTTC. The encoded protein is CASSLRQSHEQFF.

The chain recombines TRBV27 with TRBJ2-7; D perhaps matches TRBD1 (5 bases). Trimming took 5 bases from V and 4 from J, leaving 15 bases between them. CDR1 is MNHEY and CDR2 is SMNVEV in the germline V gene (reference sequence). This CDR3 region has 14 residues. CDR3: CASSQQVGNYEQYF. DNA for the CDR3: TGTGCCAGCAGTCAACAGGTGGGGAATTACGAGCAGTACTTC.